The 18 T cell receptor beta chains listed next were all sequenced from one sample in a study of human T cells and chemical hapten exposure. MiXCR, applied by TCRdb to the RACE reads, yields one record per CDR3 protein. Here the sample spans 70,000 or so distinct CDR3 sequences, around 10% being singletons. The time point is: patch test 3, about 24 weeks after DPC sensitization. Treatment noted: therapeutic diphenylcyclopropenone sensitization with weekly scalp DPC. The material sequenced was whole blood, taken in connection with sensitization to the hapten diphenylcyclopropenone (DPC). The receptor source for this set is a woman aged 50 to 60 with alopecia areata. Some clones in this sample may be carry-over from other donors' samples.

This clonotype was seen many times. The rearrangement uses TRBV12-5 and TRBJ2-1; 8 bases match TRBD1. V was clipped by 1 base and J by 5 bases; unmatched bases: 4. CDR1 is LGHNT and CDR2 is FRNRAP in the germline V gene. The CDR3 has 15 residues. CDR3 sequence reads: CASGLGTGYHNEQFF. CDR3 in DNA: TGTGCTAGTGGTTTGGGGACAGGGTATCACAATGAGCAGTTCTTC.

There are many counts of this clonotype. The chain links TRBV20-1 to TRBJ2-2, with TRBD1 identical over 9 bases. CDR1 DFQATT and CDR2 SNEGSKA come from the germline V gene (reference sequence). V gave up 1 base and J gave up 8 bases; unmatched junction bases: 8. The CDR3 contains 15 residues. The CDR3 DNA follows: TGCAGTGCTAGAGTCCTGGGACAGGGAAAAGGGGAGCTGTTTTTT. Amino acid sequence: CSARVLGQGKGELFF.

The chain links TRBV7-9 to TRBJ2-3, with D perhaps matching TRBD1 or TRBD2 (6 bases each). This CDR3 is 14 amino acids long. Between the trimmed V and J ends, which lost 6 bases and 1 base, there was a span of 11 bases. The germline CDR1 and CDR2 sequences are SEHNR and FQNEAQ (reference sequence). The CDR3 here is CASRWRGGTDTQYF. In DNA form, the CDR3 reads TGTGCCAGCAGATGGAGGGGGGGCACAGATACGCAGTATTTT.

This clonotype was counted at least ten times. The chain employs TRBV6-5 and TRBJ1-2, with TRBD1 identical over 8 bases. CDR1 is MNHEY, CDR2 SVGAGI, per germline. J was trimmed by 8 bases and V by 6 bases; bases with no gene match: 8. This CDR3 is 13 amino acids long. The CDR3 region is CASRGQGSGGYTF. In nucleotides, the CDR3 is TGTGCCAGCAGAGGACAGGGTAGCGGAGGCTACACCTTC.

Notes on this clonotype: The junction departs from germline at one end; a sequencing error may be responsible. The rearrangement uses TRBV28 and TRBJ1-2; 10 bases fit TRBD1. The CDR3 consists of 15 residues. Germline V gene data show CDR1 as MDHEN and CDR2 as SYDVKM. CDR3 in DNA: TGTGCCAGCAGCGGGACAGGGGCCCTTAACTATGGCTACGCCTTC. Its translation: CASSGTGALNYGYAF.

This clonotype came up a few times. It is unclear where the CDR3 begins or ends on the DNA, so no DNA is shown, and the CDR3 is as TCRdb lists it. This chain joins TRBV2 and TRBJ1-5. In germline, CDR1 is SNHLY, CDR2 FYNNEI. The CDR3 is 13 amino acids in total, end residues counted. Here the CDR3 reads CASILGSNQPQHF.

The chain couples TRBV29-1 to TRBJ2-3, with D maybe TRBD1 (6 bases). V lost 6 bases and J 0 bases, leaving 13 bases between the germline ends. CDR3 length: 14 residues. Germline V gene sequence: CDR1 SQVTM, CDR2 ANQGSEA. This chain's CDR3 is CSVQQGTSTDTQYF. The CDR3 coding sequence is TGCAGCGTACAACAGGGAACGAGCACAGATACGCAGTATTTT.

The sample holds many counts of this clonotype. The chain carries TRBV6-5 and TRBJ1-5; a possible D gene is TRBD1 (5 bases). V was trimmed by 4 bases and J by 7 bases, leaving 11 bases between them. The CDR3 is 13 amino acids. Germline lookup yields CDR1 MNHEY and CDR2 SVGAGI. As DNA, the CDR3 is TGTGCCAGCAGTTTAACAGGTGGGCAGCCCCAGCATTTT. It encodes CASSLTGGQPQHF.

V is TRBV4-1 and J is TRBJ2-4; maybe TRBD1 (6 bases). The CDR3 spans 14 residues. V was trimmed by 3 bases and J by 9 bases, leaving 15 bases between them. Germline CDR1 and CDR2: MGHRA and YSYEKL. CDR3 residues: CASSQGPGAGIQYF. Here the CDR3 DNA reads TGCGCCAGCAGCCAGGGACCAGGGGCGGGCATTCAGTACTTC.

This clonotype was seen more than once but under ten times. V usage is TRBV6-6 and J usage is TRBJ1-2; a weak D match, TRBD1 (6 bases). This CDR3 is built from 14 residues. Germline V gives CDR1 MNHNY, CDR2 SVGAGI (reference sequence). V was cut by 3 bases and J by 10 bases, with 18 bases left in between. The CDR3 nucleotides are TGTGCCAGCAGTTATTCACAGGGAGTAGCAGTCTACACCTTC. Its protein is CASSYSQGVAVYTF.

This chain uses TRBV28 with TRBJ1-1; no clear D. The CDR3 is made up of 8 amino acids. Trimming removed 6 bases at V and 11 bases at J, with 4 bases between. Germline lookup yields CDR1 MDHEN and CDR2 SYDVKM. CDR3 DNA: TGTGCCAGCAGCCCCGCTTTCTTT. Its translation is CASSPAFF.

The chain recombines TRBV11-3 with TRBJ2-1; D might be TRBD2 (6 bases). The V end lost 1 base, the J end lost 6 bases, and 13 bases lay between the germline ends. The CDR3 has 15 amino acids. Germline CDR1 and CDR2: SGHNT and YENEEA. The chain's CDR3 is CASSLGEEHLNEQFF. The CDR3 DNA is TGTGCCAGCAGCTTAGGGGAGGAACATCTCAATGAGCAGTTCTTC. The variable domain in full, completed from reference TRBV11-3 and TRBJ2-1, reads EAGVVQSPRYKIIEKKQPVAFWCNPISGHNTLYWYLQNLGQGPELLIRYENEEAVDDSQLPKDRFSAERLKGVDSTLKIQPAELGDSAVYLCASSLGEEHLNEQFFGPGTRLTVL.

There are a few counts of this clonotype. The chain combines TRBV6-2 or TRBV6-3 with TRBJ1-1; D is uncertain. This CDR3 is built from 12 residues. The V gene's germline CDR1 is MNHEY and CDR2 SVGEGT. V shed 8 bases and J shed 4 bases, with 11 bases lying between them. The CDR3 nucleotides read TGTGCCAGCGCCCAAGGGATCACTGAAGCTTTCTTT. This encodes CASAQGITEAFF.

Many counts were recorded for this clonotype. The CDR3 sequence is CSVATGGRTDTQYF. The CDR3 DNA sequence: TGCAGCGTAGCCACCGGGGGACGGACAGATACGCAGTATTTT. The genes are TRBV29-1 and TRBJ2-3; TRBD2 is a possible D gene (6 bases). The germline V and J ends were trimmed by 6 bases and 3 bases, with 16 bases remaining between them. Germline CDR1 SQVTM, CDR2 ANQGSEA. The CDR3 runs 14 residues.

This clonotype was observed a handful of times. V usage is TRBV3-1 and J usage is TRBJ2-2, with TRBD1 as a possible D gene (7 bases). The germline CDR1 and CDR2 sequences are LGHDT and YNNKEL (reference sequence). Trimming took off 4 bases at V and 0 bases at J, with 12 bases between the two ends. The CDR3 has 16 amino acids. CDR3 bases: TGTGCCAGCAGCCGCCAGGGGGGTACGAACACCGGGGAGCTGTTTTTT. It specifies CASSRQGGTNTGELFF. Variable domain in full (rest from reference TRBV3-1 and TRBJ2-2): DTAVSQTPKYLVTQMGNDKSIKCEQNLGHDTMYWYKQDSKKFLKIMFSYNNKELIINETVPNRFSPKSPDKAHLNLHINSLELGDSAVYFCASSRQGGTNTGELFFGEGSRLTVL.

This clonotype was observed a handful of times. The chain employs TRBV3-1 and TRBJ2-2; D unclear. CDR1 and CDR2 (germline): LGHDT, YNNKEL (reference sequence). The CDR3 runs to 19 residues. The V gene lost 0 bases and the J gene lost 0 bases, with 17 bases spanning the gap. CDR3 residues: CASSQEFSPTTTNTGELFF. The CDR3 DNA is TGTGCCAGCAGCCAAGAATTCTCACCAACCACCACGAACACCGGGGAGCTGTTTTTT.

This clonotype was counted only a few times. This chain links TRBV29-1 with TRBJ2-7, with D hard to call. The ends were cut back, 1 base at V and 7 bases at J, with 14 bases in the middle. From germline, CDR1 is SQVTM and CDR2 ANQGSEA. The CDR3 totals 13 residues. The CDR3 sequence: CSVEGRAGREQYF. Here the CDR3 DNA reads TGCAGCGTTGAAGGTAGGGCAGGAAGGGAGCAGTACTTC.

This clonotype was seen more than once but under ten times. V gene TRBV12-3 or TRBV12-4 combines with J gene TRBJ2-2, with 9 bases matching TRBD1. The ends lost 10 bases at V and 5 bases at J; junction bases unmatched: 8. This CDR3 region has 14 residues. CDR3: CATLDRGWTGELFF. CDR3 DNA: TGTGCCACCTTGGACAGGGGTTGGACCGGGGAGCTGTTTTTT.